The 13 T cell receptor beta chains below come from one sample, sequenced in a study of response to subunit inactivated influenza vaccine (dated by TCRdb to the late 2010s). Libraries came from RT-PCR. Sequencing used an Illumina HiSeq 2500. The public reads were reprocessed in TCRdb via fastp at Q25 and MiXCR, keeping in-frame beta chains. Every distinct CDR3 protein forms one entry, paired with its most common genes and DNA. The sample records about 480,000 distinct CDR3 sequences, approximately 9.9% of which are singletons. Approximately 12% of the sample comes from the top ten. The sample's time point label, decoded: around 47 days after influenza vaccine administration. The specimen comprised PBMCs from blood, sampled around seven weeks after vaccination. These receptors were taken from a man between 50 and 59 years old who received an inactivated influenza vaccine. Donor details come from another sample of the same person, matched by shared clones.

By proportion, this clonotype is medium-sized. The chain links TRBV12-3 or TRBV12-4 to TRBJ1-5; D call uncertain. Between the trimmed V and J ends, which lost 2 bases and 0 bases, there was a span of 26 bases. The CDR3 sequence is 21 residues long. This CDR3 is CASSLTLRVGLRQDSNQPQHF. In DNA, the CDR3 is TGTGCCAGCAGTTTAACGCTCCGTGTAGGCTTGCGGCAGGATAGCAATCAGCCCCAGCATTTT.

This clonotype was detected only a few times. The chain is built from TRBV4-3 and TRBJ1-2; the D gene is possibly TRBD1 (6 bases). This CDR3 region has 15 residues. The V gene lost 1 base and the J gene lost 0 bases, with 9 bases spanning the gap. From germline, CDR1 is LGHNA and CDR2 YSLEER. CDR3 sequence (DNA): TGCGCCAGCAGCCAAGGGACAGCCTCTAACTATGGCTACACCTTC. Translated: CASSQGTASNYGYTF.

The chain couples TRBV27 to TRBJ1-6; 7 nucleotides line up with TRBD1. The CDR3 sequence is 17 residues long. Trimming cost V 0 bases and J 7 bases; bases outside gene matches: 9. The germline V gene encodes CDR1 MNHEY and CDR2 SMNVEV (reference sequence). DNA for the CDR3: TGTGCCAGCAGTTTATCCCCTCCGGACAGGAGAAATTCACCCCTCCACTTT. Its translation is CASSLSPPDRRNSPLHF.

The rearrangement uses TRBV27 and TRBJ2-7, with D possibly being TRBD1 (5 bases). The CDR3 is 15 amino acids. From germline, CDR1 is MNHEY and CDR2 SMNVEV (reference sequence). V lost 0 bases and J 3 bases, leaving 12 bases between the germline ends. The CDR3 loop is CASSLSAGMVYEQYF. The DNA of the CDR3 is TGTGCCAGCAGTTTATCGGCAGGGATGGTCTACGAGCAGTACTTC.

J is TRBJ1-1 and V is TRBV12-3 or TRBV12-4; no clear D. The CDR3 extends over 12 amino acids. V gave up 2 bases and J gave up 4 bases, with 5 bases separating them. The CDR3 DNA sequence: TGTGCCAGCAGTTTAAGAGCCACTGAAGCTTTCTTT. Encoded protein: CASSLRATEAFF.

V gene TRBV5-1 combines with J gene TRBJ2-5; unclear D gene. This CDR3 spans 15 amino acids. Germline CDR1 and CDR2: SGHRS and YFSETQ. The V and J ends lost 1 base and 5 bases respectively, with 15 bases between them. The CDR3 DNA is TGCGCCAGCAGCTTGACGGGCACCACCCGTGAGACCCAGTACTTC. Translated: CASSLTGTTRETQYF.

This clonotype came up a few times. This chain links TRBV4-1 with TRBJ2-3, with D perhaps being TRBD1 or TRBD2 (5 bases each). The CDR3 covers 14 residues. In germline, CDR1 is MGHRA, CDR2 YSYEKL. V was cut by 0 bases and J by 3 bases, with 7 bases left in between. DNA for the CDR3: TGCGCCAGCAGCCAAGAGGGACGGACAGATACGCAGTATTTT. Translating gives CASSQEGRTDTQYF.

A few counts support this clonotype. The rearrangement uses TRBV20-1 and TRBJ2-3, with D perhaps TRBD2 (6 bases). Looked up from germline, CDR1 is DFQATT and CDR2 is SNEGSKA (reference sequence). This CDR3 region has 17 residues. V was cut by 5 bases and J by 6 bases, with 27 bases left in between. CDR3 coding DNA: TGCAGTGCTGACCAGCTAGTTGGGCGGGGCGGTGCCGATACGCAGTATTTT. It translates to CSADQLVGRGGADTQYF.

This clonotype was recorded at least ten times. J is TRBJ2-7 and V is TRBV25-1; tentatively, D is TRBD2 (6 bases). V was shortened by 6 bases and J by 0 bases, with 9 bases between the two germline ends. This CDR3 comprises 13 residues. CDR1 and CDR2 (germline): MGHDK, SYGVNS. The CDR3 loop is CASRPGGSYEQYF. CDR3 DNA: TGTGCCAGCAGACCCGGGGGCTCCTACGAGCAGTACTTC.

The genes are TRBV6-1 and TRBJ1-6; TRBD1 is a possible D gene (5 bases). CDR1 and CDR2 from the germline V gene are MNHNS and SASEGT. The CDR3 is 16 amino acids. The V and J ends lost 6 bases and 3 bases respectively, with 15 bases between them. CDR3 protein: CASSQDSPGYNSPLHF. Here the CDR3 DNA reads TGTGCCAGCAGCCAAGACAGCCCCGGCTATAATTCACCCCTCCACTTT.

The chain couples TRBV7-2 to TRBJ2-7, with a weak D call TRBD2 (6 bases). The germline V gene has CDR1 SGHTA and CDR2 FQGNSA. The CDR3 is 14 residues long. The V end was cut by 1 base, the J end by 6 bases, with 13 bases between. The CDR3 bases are TGTGCCAGCAGCTTAGGCCCAAGGGACTTCGAGCAGTACTTC. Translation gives CASSLGPRDFEQYF.

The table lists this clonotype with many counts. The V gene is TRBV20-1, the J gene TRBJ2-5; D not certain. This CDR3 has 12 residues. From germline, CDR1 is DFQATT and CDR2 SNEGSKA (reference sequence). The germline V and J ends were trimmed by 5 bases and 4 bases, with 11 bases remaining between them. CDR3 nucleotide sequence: TGCAGTGCTCCCCCGCCGGGAGAGACCCAGTACTTC. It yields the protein CSAPPPGETQYF.

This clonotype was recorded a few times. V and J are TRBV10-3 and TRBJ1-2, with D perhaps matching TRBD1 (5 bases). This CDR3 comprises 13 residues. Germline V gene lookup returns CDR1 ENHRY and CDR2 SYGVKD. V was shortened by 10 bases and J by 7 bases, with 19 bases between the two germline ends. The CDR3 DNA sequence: TGTGCCACCACCTCGGGGGACTTTCGTGGCTACACCTTC. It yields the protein CATTSGDFRGYTF.